This TCR beta chain was observed in a study of blood T cell repertoires in COVID-19. Measured with immunoSEQ multiplex PCR; TCRdb has only the in-frame clones, and not every one. The data show around 260,000 clones, about 89% seen once. The ends were cut back, 2 bases at V and 2 bases at J, with 6 bases in the middle. This CDR3 is 13 amino acids long. The sequenced sample was peripheral blood. The rearrangement uses TRBV12-3 or TRBV12-4 and TRBJ1-2; D not resolved. The TCR comes from a woman aged 45-65 years with acute or convalescent COVID-19. Here the CDR3 reads CASSLIPNYGYTF. The CDR3 nucleotides read TGTGCCAGCAGTTTAATTCCAAACTATGGCTACACCTTC.